This T cell receptor beta chain was sequenced in a study of human T cells and chemical hapten exposure. TCRdb called the RACE reads again in MiXCR, with one record for every CDR3 protein. The top ten clones hold 6% to 8% of a sample with 180,000 or so distinct CDR3 sequences, 20% to 25% of them seen once. Germline CDR1 is KGHSH and CDR2 is LQKENI. The CDR3 covers 17 residues. With 1 base removed from V and 0 bases from J, the gap between germline ends came to 12 bases. Time point given: patch test 1, 2 weeks after DPC sensitization. The treatment here: therapeutic diphenylcyclopropenone sensitization with weekly scalp DPC. Blood draws came first, before each patch test.

The sequence came from a woman aged 45-60 years with alopecia areata. Some clones in this sample may be carry-over from other donors' samples. The sequences come from whole blood, collected in connection with sensitization to the hapten diphenylcyclopropenone (DPC). The genes are TRBV18 and TRBJ1-4; D remains unclear. The CDR3 nucleotides are TGTGCCAGCTCACCACTGTCTGGGGTTTCAACTAATGAAAAACTGTTTTTT. Its protein is CASSPLSGVSTNEKLFF.